This TCR beta chain originates from a study of T-cell memory formation after mild COVID-19. Study results and caveats: Whereas later expanders leaned CD4+, clones contracting day 15 to 85 showed a balanced CD4/CD8 makeup. Contracting CD4+ clones lay largely in CM and EM, with CD8+ ones residing in EMRA.

CDR1 and CDR2 (germline): SGHRS, YFSETQ. The CDR3 loop spans 14 amino acids. There are a few counts of this clonotype. Its cognate antigen is unknown. One end of the junction varies from germline; a read error may be responsible. Amplification by 5'RACE using constant-segment primers produced TCR alpha and TCR beta cDNA libraries that carried sample barcodes and UMIs. TCRdb re-derived calls from the 5' RACE reads in MiXCR, one entry per CDR3 protein. The sample has about 560,000 distinct CDR3 sequences; more than 15% are singletons. This TCR derives from an adult woman who had mild COVID-19 (a few samples of this study predate the infection). Cell type and time point are not known. The specimen was PBMCs or a T cell subset sorted from them (not recorded which). The gene calls are TRBV5-1 and TRBJ2-5, with a tentative D call TRBD2 (6 bases). The CDR3 coding sequence is TGCGCCAGCAGCCCCGGGACTGGCGGCCAGACCCGGTACTTC. It encodes CASSPGTGGQTRYF.